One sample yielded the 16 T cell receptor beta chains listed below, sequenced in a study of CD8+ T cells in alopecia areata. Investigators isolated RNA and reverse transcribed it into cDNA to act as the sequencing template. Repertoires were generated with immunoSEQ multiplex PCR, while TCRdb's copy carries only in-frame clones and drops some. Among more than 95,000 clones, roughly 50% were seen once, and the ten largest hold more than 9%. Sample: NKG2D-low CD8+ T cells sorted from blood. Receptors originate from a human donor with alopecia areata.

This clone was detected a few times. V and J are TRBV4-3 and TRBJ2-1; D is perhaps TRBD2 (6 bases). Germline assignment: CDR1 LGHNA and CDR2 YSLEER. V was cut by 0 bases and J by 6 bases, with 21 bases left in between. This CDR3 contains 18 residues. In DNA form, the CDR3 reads TGCGCCAGCAGCCAAGATTTCTATTCGGAGGGTATCGGCAATGAGCAGTTCTTC. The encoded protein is CASSQDFYSEGIGNEQFF.

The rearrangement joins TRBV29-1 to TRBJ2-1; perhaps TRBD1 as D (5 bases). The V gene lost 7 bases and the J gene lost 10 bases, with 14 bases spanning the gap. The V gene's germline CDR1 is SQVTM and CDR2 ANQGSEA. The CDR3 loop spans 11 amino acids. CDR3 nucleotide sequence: TGCAGCGGTCAGGGTAACGGCGAGCAGTTCTTC. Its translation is CSGQGNGEQFF.

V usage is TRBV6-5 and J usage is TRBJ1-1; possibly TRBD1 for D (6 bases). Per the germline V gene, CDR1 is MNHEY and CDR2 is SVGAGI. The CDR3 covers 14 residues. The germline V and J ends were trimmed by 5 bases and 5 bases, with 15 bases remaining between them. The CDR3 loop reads CASSRKQGRTEAFF. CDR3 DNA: TGTGCCAGCAGTCGGAAACAGGGTCGGACTGAAGCTTTCTTT.

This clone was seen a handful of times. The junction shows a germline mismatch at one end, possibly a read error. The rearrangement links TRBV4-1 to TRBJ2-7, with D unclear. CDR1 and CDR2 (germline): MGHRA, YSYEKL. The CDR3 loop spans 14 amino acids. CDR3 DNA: TGTGCCAGCAGCCACCGGGCCCGGAACGAGGAGCAGTACTTC. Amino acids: CASSHRARNEEQYF.

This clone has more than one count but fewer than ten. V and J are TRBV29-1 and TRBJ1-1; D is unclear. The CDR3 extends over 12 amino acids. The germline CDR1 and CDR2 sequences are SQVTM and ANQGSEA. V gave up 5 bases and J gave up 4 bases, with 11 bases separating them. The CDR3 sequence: CSVLEVGTEAFF. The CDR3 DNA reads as TGCAGCGTTCTAGAGGTCGGCACTGAAGCTTTCTTT.

The CDR3 nucleotides are TGTGCCAGCAGATGGACAGCGAGCAATGAGCAGTTCTTC. Translating it yields CASRWTASNEQFF. J is TRBJ2-1 and V is TRBV2; D is perhaps TRBD1 (6 bases). The V and J ends lost 6 bases and 6 bases respectively, with 12 bases between them. The length of the CDR3 is 13 residues. Germline CDR1 and CDR2: SNHLY and FYNNEI.

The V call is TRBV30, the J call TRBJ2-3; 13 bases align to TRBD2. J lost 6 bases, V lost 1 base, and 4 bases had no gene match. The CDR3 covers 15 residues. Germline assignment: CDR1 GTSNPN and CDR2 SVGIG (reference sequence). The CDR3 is CAWSGTSGSDDTQYF. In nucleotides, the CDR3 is TGTGCCTGGAGTGGGACTAGCGGGAGCGACGATACGCAGTATTTT.

The DNA for the CDR3 is TGTGCCAGCAGCTTAATCGACAGGGAGGGCACTGAAGCTTTCTTT. Amino acid sequence: CASSLIDREGTEAFF. The rearrangement uses TRBV7-2 and TRBJ1-1; TRBD1 aligns across 7 bases. Germline CDR1 SGHTA, CDR2 FQGNSA. CDR3 length: 15 amino acids. J gave up 4 bases and V 2 bases, and 7 bases lay outside the gene matches.

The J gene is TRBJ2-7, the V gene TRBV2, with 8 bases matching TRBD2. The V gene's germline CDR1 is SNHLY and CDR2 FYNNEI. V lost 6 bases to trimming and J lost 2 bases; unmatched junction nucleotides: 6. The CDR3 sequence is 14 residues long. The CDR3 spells CASRISGGPYEQYF. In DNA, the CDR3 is TGTGCCAGCAGAATCAGCGGGGGACCCTACGAGCAGTACTTC.

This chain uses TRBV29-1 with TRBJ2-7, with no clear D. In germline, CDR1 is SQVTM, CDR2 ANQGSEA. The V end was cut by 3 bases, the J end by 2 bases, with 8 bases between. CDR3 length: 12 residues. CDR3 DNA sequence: TGCAGCGTTGAGATCACCCCCTACGAGCAGTACTTC. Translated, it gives CSVEITPYEQYF.

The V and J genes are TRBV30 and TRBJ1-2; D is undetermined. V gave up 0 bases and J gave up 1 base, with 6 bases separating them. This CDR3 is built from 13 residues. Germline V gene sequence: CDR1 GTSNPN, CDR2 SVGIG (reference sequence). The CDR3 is CAWSVTYNYGYTF. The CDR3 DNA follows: TGTGCCTGGAGTGTAACGTATAACTATGGCTACACCTTC. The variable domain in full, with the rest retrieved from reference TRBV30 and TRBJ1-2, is SQTIHQWPATLVQPVGSPLSLECTVEGTSNPNLYWYRQAAGRGLQLLFYSVGIGQISSEVPQNLSASRPQDRQFILSSKKLLLSDSGFYLCAWSVTYNYGYTFGSGTRLTVV.

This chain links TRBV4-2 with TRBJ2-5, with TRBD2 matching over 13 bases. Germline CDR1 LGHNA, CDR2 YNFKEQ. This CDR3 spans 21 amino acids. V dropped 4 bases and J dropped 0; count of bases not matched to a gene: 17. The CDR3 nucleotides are TGTGCCAGCAGCCCTTACTCCGGACTAGCGGGAGACGGAAGGCACCAAGAGACCCAGTACTTC. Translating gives CASSPYSGLAGDGRHQETQYF.

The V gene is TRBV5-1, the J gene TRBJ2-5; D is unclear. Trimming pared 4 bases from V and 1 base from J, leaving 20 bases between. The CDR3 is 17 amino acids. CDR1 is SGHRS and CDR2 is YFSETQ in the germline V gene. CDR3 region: CASSPMGLATLQETQYF. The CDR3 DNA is TGCGCCAGCAGCCCCATGGGATTGGCGACTCTCCAAGAGACCCAGTACTTC.

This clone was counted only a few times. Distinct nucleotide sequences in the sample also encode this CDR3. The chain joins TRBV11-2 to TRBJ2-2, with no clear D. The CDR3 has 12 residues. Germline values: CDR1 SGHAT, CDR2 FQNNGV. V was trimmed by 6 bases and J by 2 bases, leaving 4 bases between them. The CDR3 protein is CASSSNTGELFF. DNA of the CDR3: TGTGCCAGCAGTTCTAACACCGGGGAGCTGTTTTTT. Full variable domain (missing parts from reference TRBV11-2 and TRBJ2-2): EAGVAQSPRYKIIEKRQSVAFWCNPISGHATLYWYQQILGQGPKLLIQFQNNGVVDDSQLPKDRFSAERLKGVDSTLKIQPAKLEDSAVYLCASSSNTGELFFGEGSRLTVL.

The CDR3 reads CASSRGQGAYEQYF. The CDR3 DNA sequence: TGTGCCAGCAGCCGCGGACAGGGAGCCTACGAGCAGTACTTC. The chain couples TRBV14 to TRBJ2-7, with 8 bases matching TRBD1. CDR3 length: 14 residues. Germline CDR1 and CDR2: SGHDN and FVKESK. Losses at the gene ends were 4 bases for V and 2 bases for J; bases not matched to a gene: 4.

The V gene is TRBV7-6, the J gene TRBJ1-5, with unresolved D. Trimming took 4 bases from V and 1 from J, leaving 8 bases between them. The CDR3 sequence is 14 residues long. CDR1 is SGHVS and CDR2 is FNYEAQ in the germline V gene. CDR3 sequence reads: CASSSLGSNQPQHF. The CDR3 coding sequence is TGTGCCAGCAGCTCTTTGGGGAGCAATCAGCCCCAGCATTTT. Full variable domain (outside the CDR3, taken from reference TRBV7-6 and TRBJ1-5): GAGVSQSPRYKVTKRGQDVALRCDPISGHVSLYWYRQALGQGPEFLTYFNYEAQQDKSGLPNDRFSAERPEGSISTLTIQRTEQRDSAMYRCASSSLGSNQPQHFGDGTRLSIL.